Sequencing of this T cell receptor (beta chain) was carried out in a study of blood T cell repertoires in COVID-19. Study-wide background: Italy, Spain and the United States were the sources of the convalescent and acute COVID-19 samples. In each case, the material was cDNA or gDNA derived from T cells, B-cell-depleted T cells, or PBMCs.

Worth noting for this clone: The junction and the germline gene differ at one end; a read error may be behind it.

Seattle researchers signed up patients amid active infection and tracked them longitudinally. Per the original data handling: Reference gene primers were amplified, and this amplification served to estimate nucleated cell counts. Using immunoSEQ multiplex PCR, the repertoire was profiled, and TCRdb retains in-frame clones only, with some absent. Clonal size and the V and J genes are those of that table, whereas D and trimming came from the DNA. The profile shows 300,000 to 400,000 clones, approximately 90% of them singletons. Sequences were obtained from peripheral blood. The TCR comes from a woman in her 30s with COVID-19, enrolled during active disease.

In nucleotides, the CDR3 is TGTGCCAGCAACTTGGACAGGGGAATAGGTGGCTACACCTTC. Translated: CASNLDRGIGGYTF. J is TRBJ1-2 and V is TRBV5-5; TRBD1 matches at 9 bases. The germline V gene has CDR1 SGHKS and CDR2 YYEKEE (reference sequence). This CDR3 has 14 amino acids.